The TCR beta chain under discussion was sequenced for a study of cytomegalovirus exposure and HLA in healthy donors. Both 60 Vbeta primers and 13 Jbeta primers went into the PCR. Clones were read by immunoSEQ multiplex PCR, and TCRdb kept only the in-frame ones, dropping some. Its listing shows 150,000 to 200,000 clones. This CDR3 spans 12 amino acids. Per the germline V gene, CDR1 is SEHNR and CDR2 is FQNEAQ (reference sequence). V was clipped by 5 bases and J by 5 bases, with 7 bases between them. The V call is TRBV7-9, the J call TRBJ1-5, with D unclear. Sequencing was done on a sample of PBMCs. The origin of this receptor is a man aged 30 to 45 in good health and CMV-seronegative. The CDR3: CASSPRDQPQHF. In nucleotides, the CDR3 is TGTGCCAGCAGCCCAAGAGATCAGCCCCAGCATTTT.